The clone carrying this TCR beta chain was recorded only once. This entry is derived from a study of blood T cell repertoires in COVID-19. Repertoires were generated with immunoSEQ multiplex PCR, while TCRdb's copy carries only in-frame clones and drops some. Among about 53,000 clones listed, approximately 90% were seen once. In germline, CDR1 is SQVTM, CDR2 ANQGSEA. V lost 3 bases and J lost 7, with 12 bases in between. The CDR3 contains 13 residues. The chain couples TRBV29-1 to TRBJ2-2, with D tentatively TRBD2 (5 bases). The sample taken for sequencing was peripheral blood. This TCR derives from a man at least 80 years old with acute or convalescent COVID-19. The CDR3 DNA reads TGCAGCGTTGATTTCGGGGTGGGCGGGGAGCTGTTTTTT. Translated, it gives CSVDFGVGGELFF.